Below, 6 T cell receptor beta chains from the same sample are listed, as sequenced in a study of cytotoxic CD8 clonotypes in ibrutinib-treated CLL. The data were produced by immunoSEQ multiplex PCR, yet TCRdb's version contains in-frame clones alone and is incomplete. The sample records 150,000 to 250,000 clones, over 60% being singletons. Sequenced material: PBMCs, taken after 24 months of ibrutinib treatment. These receptors came from a human donor with chronic lymphocytic leukemia.

V is TRBV30 and J is TRBJ2-5; weak D call: TRBD2 (5 bases). Germline CDR1 reads GTSNPN; CDR2 reads SVGIG (reference sequence). V lost 0 bases and J lost 5, with 25 bases in between. The CDR3 consists of 18 residues. Written as DNA, the CDR3 is TGTGCCTGGAGTGTGGAGCAATTTAGGCGGGCGGGCGTCGAGACCCAGTACTTC. Protein: CAWSVEQFRRAGVETQYF.

This clone was observed once. The chain employs TRBV15 and TRBJ2-3; 8 nucleotides agree with TRBD2. V shed 8 bases and J 1 base; nucleotides not matched to a gene: 11. The CDR3 has 16 amino acids. Germline V gene data show CDR1 as LNHNV and CDR2 as YYDKDF (reference sequence). Written as DNA, the CDR3 is TGTGCCACCTCGAATTTACCGGGACTAGGCACAGATACGCAGTATTTT. This codes for CATSNLPGLGTDTQYF.

The chain employs TRBV2 and TRBJ2-1; possibly TRBD2 for D (5 bases). The V end was cut by 0 bases, the J end by 9 bases, with 18 bases between. The CDR3 is 16 residues long. Germline CDR1 reads SNHLY; CDR2 reads FYNNEI. In nucleotides, the CDR3 is TGTGCCAGCAGTGAAGCTGTGATTCTTCTGGGGAGTGAGCAGTTCTTC. Translating gives CASSEAVILLGSEQFF.

The chain recombines TRBV25-1 with TRBJ2-7, with 10 bases identical to TRBD1. The CDR3 sequence is 13 residues long. V was pared by 6 bases and J by 5 bases, with 4 bases of the junction left unmatched. The germline V gene has CDR1 MGHDK and CDR2 SYGVNS. This CDR3 reads CASRGQGDHEQYF. CDR3 DNA sequence: TGTGCCAGCAGAGGACAGGGGGACCACGAGCAGTACTTC.

The chain has TRBV9 and TRBJ2-7; the match to TRBD2 covers 7 bases. Germline values: CDR1 SGDLS, CDR2 YYNGEE. The CDR3 totals 15 residues. Germline trimming cut 0 bases from V and 4 bases from J; bases unmatched to any gene: 7. The CDR3 protein is CASSVGLLGGYEQYF. Here the CDR3 DNA reads TGTGCCAGCAGCGTAGGCCTTTTGGGGGGGTACGAGCAGTACTTC.

The rearrangement links TRBV6-5 to TRBJ1-1, with a tentative D call TRBD1 (6 bases). Germline V gene data show CDR1 as MNHEY and CDR2 as SVGAGI. The CDR3 is made up of 15 amino acids. The V and J ends lost 3 bases and 4 bases respectively, with 15 bases between them. CDR3 in DNA: TGTGCCAGCAGTTATAGCCGGGGGGGCGTCACTGAAGCTTTCTTT. This sequence encodes CASSYSRGGVTEAFF.